This entry concerns a single T cell receptor beta chain. The record originates from a study of radiation and T cells in renal cell carcinoma. Background on the study: Nephrectomy followed 15 Gy stereotactic body radiation by 4 weeks.

The time point was: baseline pretreatment blood. Treatment: 15 Gy SBRT to primary tumor, nephrectomy 4 weeks later. Blood was sampled at baseline, 2 weeks and 4 weeks after SBRT. This renal cell carcinoma was of the clear cell type. TCRdb's table, derived via immunoSEQ multiplex PCR, lists solely in-frame clones and lacks some. In the table there are 130,000 or so clones, around nine tenths of which are singletons. This sequence was found in a woman aged 45-65 years with renal cell carcinoma. The input for sequencing was blood, taken from a patient whose treatment included radiotherapy and nephrectomy.

The CDR3 DNA sequence: TGTGCCAGCACGTACGACAGCGGGGGATACAATGAGCAGTTCTTC. This translates into CASTYDSGGYNEQFF. The chain couples TRBV9 to TRBJ2-1; 8 positions match TRBD2. This CDR3 is built from 15 residues. The V gene end was trimmed by 6 bases and the J gene end by 4 bases; junction bases not matched to a gene: 9. Germline V CDR1 and CDR2: SGDLS, YYNGEE.